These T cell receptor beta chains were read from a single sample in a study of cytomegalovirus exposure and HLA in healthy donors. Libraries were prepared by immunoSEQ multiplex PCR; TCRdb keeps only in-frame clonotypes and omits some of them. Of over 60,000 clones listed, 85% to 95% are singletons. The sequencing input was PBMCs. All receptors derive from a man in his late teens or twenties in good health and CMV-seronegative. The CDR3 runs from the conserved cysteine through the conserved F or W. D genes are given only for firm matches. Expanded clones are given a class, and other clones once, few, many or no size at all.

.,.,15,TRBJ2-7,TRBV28,CASSSTTDSYDEQYF,TGTGCCAGCAGTTCCACCACGGACAGCTATGACGAGCAGTACTTC
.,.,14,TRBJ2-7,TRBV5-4,CASSLDGSSYEQYF,TGTGCCAGCAGCTTGGACGGTAGCTCCTACGAGCAGTACTTC
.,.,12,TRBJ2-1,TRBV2,CASSERPNEQFF,TGTGCCAGCAGTGAACGTCCCAATGAGCAGTTCTTC
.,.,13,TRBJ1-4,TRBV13,CASSLGSGRELFF,TGTGCCAGCAGCTTAGGCTCAGGGAGGGAACTGTTTTTT
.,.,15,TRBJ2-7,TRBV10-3,CAISESTRISYEQYF,TGTGCCATCAGTGAGTCGACACGGATCTCCTACGAGCAGTACTTC
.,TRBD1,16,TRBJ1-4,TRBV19,CASSINPGTVNEKLFF,TGTGCCAGTAGTATTAATCCCGGGACAGTTAATGAAAAACTGTTTTTT
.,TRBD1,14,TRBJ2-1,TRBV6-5,CASMAGTGRNEQFF,TGTGCCAGCATGGCCGGGACAGGGCGAAATGAGCAGTTCTTC
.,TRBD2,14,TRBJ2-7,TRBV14,CASSLGTSGYEQYF,TGTGCCAGCAGCCTCGGGACTAGCGGCTACGAGCAGTACTTC
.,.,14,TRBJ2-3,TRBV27,CASSPGGPTDTQYF,TGTGCCAGCAGTCCGGGGGGCCCCACAGATACGCAGTATTTT
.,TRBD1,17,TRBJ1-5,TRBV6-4,CAYKVRDRDLSNQPQHF,TGTGCCTACAAGGTGCGGGACAGGGACCTTAGCAATCAGCCCCAGCATTTT
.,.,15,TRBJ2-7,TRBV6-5,CASRATEFSSYEQYF,TGTGCCAGCAGGGCGACTGAGTTCTCCTCCTACGAGCAGTACTTC
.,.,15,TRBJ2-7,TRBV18,CASSPYRQSFYEQYF,TGTGCCAGCTCACCATACCGACAGTCTTTCTACGAGCAGTACTTC
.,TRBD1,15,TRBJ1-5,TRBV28,CASSLGQGTNQPQHF,TGTGCCAGCAGTTTGGGACAGGGGACTAATCAGCCCCAGCATTTT
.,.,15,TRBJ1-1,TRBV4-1,CASSQQQGEDTEAFF,TGCGCCAGCAGCCAACAACAGGGCGAGGACACTGAAGCTTTCTTT
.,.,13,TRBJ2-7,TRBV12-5,CASGLTLGAHQYF,TGTGCTAGTGGTTTGACCTTAGGGGCACATCAGTACTTC
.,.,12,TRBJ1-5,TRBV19,CASRTGNQPQHF,TGTGCCAGTAGGACGGGGAATCAGCCCCAGCATTTT
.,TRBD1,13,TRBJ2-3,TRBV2,CAGTGRDTDTQYF,TGTGCCGGGACAGGGAGGGACACAGATACGCAGTATTTT
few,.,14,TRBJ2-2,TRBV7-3,CASSLRVLGGELFF,TGTGCCAGCAGCTTACGGGTACTCGGCGGGGAGCTGTTTTTT
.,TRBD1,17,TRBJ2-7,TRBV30,CALQLRDRGPISSEQYF,TGTGCCTTACAGTTACGGGACAGGGGCCCCATCTCCTCCGAGCAGTACTTC
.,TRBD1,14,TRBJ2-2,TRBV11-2,CASRPTGGPGELFF,TGTGCCAGCAGACCGACAGGGGGGCCCGGGGAGCTGTTTTTT
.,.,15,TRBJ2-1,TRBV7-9,CASSLAGSSYNEQFF,TGTGCCAGCAGCTTAGCGGGGAGCTCCTACAATGAGCAGTTCTTC
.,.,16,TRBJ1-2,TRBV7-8,CASSFAKQGSGYGYTF,TGTGCCAGCAGCTTCGCGAAACAGGGTTCTGGCTATGGCTACACCTTC
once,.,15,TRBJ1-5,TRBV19,CASSMIGVGNQPQHF,TGTGCCAGTAGTATGATCGGGGTTGGGAATCAGCCCCAGCATTTT
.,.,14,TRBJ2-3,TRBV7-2,CADSASDLTDTQYF,TGTGCCGACTCGGCTAGCGACCTCACAGATACGCAGTATTTT
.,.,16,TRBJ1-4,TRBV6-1,CASSETPGLGGEKLFF,TGTGCCAGCAGTGAAACCCCGGGACTAGGCGGTGAAAAACTGTTTTTT
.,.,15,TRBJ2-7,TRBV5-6,CASSLAGLGSYEQYF,TGTGCCAGCAGCTTGGCGGGATTGGGTTCCTACGAGCAGTACTTC
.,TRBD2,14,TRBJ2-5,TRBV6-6,CASSYLLAGETQYF,TGTGCCAGCAGTTACCTACTAGCGGGAGAGACCCAGTACTTC
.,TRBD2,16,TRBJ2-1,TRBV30,CAWNGLAGGSYNEQFF,TGTGCCTGGAACGGACTAGCGGGGGGTTCCTACAATGAGCAGTTCTTC
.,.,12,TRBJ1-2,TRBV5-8,CASSFRGSGYTF,TGTGCCAGCAGCTTTCGGGGTTCTGGCTACACCTTC
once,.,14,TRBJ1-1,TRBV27,CASSFFAGWTEAFF,TGTGCCAGCAGTTTCTTCGCCGGGTGGACTGAAGCTTTCTTT
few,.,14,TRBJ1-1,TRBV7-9,CASSLAGGNTEAFF,TGTGCCAGCAGCTTAGCGGGGGGGAACACTGAAGCTTTCTTT
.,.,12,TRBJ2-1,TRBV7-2,CASSLAQLEQFF,TGTGCCAGCAGCTTAGCGCAGTTGGAGCAGTTCTTC
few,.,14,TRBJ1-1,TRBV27,CASSFNRQNTEAFF,TGTGCCAGCAGTTTTAACAGACAGAACACTGAAGCTTTCTTT
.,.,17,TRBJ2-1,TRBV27,CASRPLNSPASYNEQFF,TGTGCCAGCAGACCTCTAAACAGTCCCGCCTCCTACAATGAGCAGTTCTTC
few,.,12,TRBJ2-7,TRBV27,CASSSLGYEQYF,TGTGCCAGCAGTTCTCTAGGCTACGAGCAGTACTTC
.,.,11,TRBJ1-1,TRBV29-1,CLAMGDTEAFF,TGCCTTGCGATGGGAGACACTGAAGCTTTCTTT
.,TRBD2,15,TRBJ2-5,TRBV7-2,CASSPPSGGAGTQYF,TGTGCCAGCAGCCCTCCTAGCGGGGGCGCCGGGACCCAGTACTTC
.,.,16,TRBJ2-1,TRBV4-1,CASSQGASEPYNEQFF,TGCGCCAGCAGCCAAGGGGCTAGCGAACCGTACAATGAGCAGTTCTTC